These T cell receptor beta chains were read from a single sample in a study of human T cells and chemical hapten exposure. TCRdb called the RACE reads again in MiXCR, with one record for every CDR3 protein. Of about 54,000 distinct CDR3 sequences in the sample, 9.5% to 10% were seen once. Source: whole blood, taken in connection with sensitization to the hapten diphenylcyclopropenone (DPC). Source of these receptors: a woman in her forties or fifties with alopecia areata. Some clones in this sample may be carry-over from other donors' samples. Both conserved end residues are part of each CDR3. The D gene is left open where the match is weak. The size entry is marked missing in some rows and otherwise reads once, few, many or a size class.

clone_size: few; d_call: .; j_call: TRBJ2-5; v_call: TRBV7-2; cdr3_nt: TGTGCCAGCAGCTTCCAAGGAGGGGGTGCTGAGACCCAGTACTTC; cdr3_aa: CASSFQGGGAETQYF
clone_size: .; d_call: .; j_call: TRBJ2-1; v_call: TRBV29-1; cdr3_nt: TGCAGCGTTGACCTAGCGCGCTACAATGAGCAGTTCTTC; cdr3_aa: CSVDLARYNEQFF
clone_size: many; d_call: .; j_call: TRBJ1-6; v_call: TRBV6-2/TRBV6-3; cdr3_nt: TGTGCCAGCAGTTACGGGCAGGTTGCTAATTCACCCCTCCACTTT; cdr3_aa: CASSYGQVANSPLHF
clone_size: .; d_call: .; j_call: TRBJ2-3; v_call: TRBV2; cdr3_nt: TGTGCCAGCAGACAAGCCCCAGATACGCAGTATTTT; cdr3_aa: CASRQAPDTQYF
clone_size: .; d_call: TRBD2; j_call: TRBJ2-1; v_call: TRBV2; cdr3_nt: TGTGCCAGCTCAAGACTAGCGGTAAACAATGAGCAGTTCTTC; cdr3_aa: CASSRLAVNNEQFF
clone_size: few; d_call: .; j_call: TRBJ2-7; v_call: TRBV5-1; cdr3_nt: TGCGCCAGCAGCCCCTCGGAGGCGGGTGAGCAGTACTTC; cdr3_aa: CASSPSEAGEQYF
clone_size: few; d_call: .; j_call: TRBJ2-7; v_call: TRBV29-1; cdr3_nt: TGCAGCGTTGAATTGGTAGTCCCACCCCACGAGCAGTACTTC; cdr3_aa: CSVELVVPPHEQYF
clone_size: many; d_call: .; j_call: TRBJ1-1; v_call: TRBV7-8; cdr3_nt: TGTGCCAGCAGCTTAGTGCTTATGGACACTGAAGCTTTCTTT; cdr3_aa: CASSLVLMDTEAFF
clone_size: many; d_call: .; j_call: TRBJ2-7; v_call: TRBV7-9; cdr3_nt: TGTGCCAGCAGCCGAAAAACAGGGTCTAGCTCCTACGAGCAGTACTTC; cdr3_aa: CASSRKTGSSSYEQYF
clone_size: .; d_call: .; j_call: TRBJ2-6; v_call: TRBV7-2; cdr3_nt: TGTGCCAGCACCTCTGGGGCCAACGTCCTGACTTTC; cdr3_aa: CASTSGANVLTF
clone_size: .; d_call: .; j_call: TRBJ1-3; v_call: TRBV6-6; cdr3_nt: TGTGCCACCCGGCGTGGAAACACCATATATTTT; cdr3_aa: CATRRGNTIYF
clone_size: many; d_call: .; j_call: TRBJ1-4; v_call: TRBV27; cdr3_nt: TGTGCCAGTAGTCCGTTAACTAATGAAAAACTGTTTTTT; cdr3_aa: CASSPLTNEKLFF
clone_size: many; d_call: .; j_call: TRBJ1-1; v_call: TRBV10-3; cdr3_nt: TGTGCCATCAGTCACCAAGGCGACAGGCCGAACACTGAAGCTTTCTTT; cdr3_aa: CAISHQGDRPNTEAFF
clone_size: .; d_call: TRBD2; j_call: TRBJ2-7; v_call: TRBV2; cdr3_nt: TGTGCCAGCAGTGGATCTAAGGGACTAGCGGGGGGGACCCTCTACGAGCAGTACTTC; cdr3_aa: CASSGSKGLAGGTLYEQYF
clone_size: .; d_call: .; j_call: TRBJ1-5; v_call: TRBV5-1; cdr3_nt: TGCGCCAGCAGCTTGGACGGGGGCAGGAGCAATCAGCCCCAGCATTTT; cdr3_aa: CASSLDGGRSNQPQHF
clone_size: few; d_call: TRBD1; j_call: TRBJ2-2; v_call: TRBV2; cdr3_nt: TGTGCCAGCAGAATACAGGGGGCGGTCCGCACCGGGGAGCTGTTTTTT; cdr3_aa: CASRIQGAVRTGELFF
clone_size: .; d_call: TRBD1; j_call: TRBJ2-3; v_call: TRBV6-5; cdr3_nt: TGTGCCAGCAGTTACTGGACAGGGGATAAGGATACGCAGTATTTT; cdr3_aa: CASSYWTGDKDTQYF
clone_size: many; d_call: TRBD1; j_call: TRBJ1-6; v_call: TRBV6-4; cdr3_nt: TGTGCCAGCAGAGAAACAGGGGGGCTCTCACCCCTCCACTTT; cdr3_aa: CASRETGGLSPLHF
clone_size: many; d_call: .; j_call: TRBJ1-3; v_call: TRBV7-2; cdr3_nt: TGTGCCAGCATCCCAATGGGGGCTGGAAACACCATATATTTT; cdr3_aa: CASIPMGAGNTIYF
clone_size: .; d_call: .; j_call: TRBJ2-7; v_call: TRBV2; cdr3_nt: TGTGCCAGCAGTGAGCAGGTCGCGGCAGACGGCGAGCAGTACTTC; cdr3_aa: CASSEQVAADGEQYF
clone_size: .; d_call: .; j_call: TRBJ1-5; v_call: TRBV2; cdr3_nt: TGTGCCAGCAGTCAGAATTGGGGCAATCAGCCCCAGCATTTT; cdr3_aa: CASSQNWGNQPQHF
clone_size: .; d_call: TRBD2; j_call: TRBJ2-3; v_call: TRBV3-1; cdr3_nt: TGTGCCAGCAGCCAAGTTAGCGGGGGAAGAACAGATACGCAGTATTTT; cdr3_aa: CASSQVSGGRTDTQYF
clone_size: .; d_call: .; j_call: TRBJ1-1; v_call: TRBV6-1; cdr3_nt: TGTGCCAGCAGCATGATGGGGGCGGACACTGAAGCTTTCTTT; cdr3_aa: CASSMMGADTEAFF
clone_size: few; d_call: .; j_call: TRBJ1-5; v_call: TRBV6-1; cdr3_nt: TGTGCCAGCAGCGCCTACCGGGCCTCCAATCAGCCCCAGCATTTT; cdr3_aa: CASSAYRASNQPQHF
clone_size: few; d_call: .; j_call: TRBJ1-1; v_call: TRBV12-3/TRBV12-4; cdr3_nt: TGTGCCAGCAGTTCACCAGAGAGCACTGAAGCTTTCTTT; cdr3_aa: CASSSPESTEAFF
clone_size: .; d_call: .; j_call: TRBJ1-4; v_call: TRBV5-4; cdr3_nt: TGTGCCAGCAGCCTTATGGATCGACATGCAACTAATGAAAAACTGTTTTTT; cdr3_aa: CASSLMDRHATNEKLFF
clone_size: .; d_call: TRBD1; j_call: TRBJ1-6; v_call: TRBV7-2; cdr3_nt: TGTGCCAGCAGTTCTCGGCGGTCGACAGGGGCGTATAATTCACCCCTCCACTTT; cdr3_aa: CASSSRRSTGAYNSPLHF
clone_size: few; d_call: TRBD1; j_call: TRBJ1-6; v_call: TRBV5-5; cdr3_nt: TGTGCCAGCAGCCTTGGGGACAGGGGAAGGTCACCCCTCCACTTT; cdr3_aa: CASSLGDRGRSPLHF
clone_size: many; d_call: .; j_call: TRBJ2-5; v_call: TRBV7-7; cdr3_nt: TGTGCCAGCAGCCTGGAGCGGCAAGAGACCCAGTACTTC; cdr3_aa: CASSLERQETQYF
clone_size: few; d_call: .; j_call: TRBJ1-4; v_call: TRBV6-2/TRBV6-3; cdr3_nt: TGTGCCAGCACCGTGGGACAACCTGCAACTAATGAAAAACTGTTTTTT; cdr3_aa: CASTVGQPATNEKLFF
clone_size: few; d_call: TRBD1; j_call: TRBJ1-6; v_call: TRBV24-1; cdr3_nt: TGTGCCACCAGTGACGGACAGGGGCATTCACCCCTCCACTTT; cdr3_aa: CATSDGQGHSPLHF
clone_size: few; d_call: .; j_call: TRBJ2-3; v_call: TRBV7-7; cdr3_nt: TGTGCCAGCAGCTTAGGAGGGTCGCCCACAGATACGCAGTATTTT; cdr3_aa: CASSLGGSPTDTQYF
clone_size: many; d_call: .; j_call: TRBJ1-4; v_call: TRBV2; cdr3_nt: TGTGCCAGCAGTGCCCCCGGGGGCGGGGATGAAAAACTGTTTTTT; cdr3_aa: CASSAPGGGDEKLFF
clone_size: .; d_call: .; j_call: TRBJ2-1; v_call: TRBV11-3; cdr3_nt: TGTGCCAGCAGCTTAGGCAGGACTACCTACAATGAGCAGTTCTTC; cdr3_aa: CASSLGRTTYNEQFF
clone_size: few; d_call: .; j_call: TRBJ2-1; v_call: TRBV28; cdr3_nt: TGTGCCTGCTGGGAACAATCCTACAATGAGCAGTTCTTC; cdr3_aa: CACWEQSYNEQFF
clone_size: .; d_call: .; j_call: TRBJ1-5; v_call: TRBV4-1; cdr3_nt: TGCGCCAGCAGCCAAGAAAAGAAGAGGAGCGACGGGGGCTATCAGCCCCAGCATTTT; cdr3_aa: CASSQEKKRSDGGYQPQHF
clone_size: many; d_call: .; j_call: TRBJ1-5; v_call: TRBV6-5; cdr3_nt: TGTGCCAGCAGTTATGGGGGGGCGCGGCAGCCCCAGCATTTT; cdr3_aa: CASSYGGARQPQHF
clone_size: many; d_call: .; j_call: TRBJ2-1; v_call: TRBV28; cdr3_nt: TGTGCCAGCAGTTCACCGGCCCGGTCAGCGGCACAAACCTACAATGAGCAGTTCTTC; cdr3_aa: CASSSPARSAAQTYNEQFF
clone_size: many; d_call: .; j_call: TRBJ1-6; v_call: TRBV7-2; cdr3_nt: TGTGCCAGCAGCTGGCTCTCGACAGGTAGAGGGTATAATTCACCCCTCCACTTT; cdr3_aa: CASSWLSTGRGYNSPLHF
clone_size: many; d_call: .; j_call: TRBJ1-1; v_call: TRBV12-3/TRBV12-4; cdr3_nt: TGTGCCAGCAGCCGAGTATTGGACACTGAAGCTTTCTTT; cdr3_aa: CASSRVLDTEAFF
clone_size: .; d_call: TRBD1; j_call: TRBJ1-5; v_call: TRBV12-3/TRBV12-4; cdr3_nt: TGTGCCAGCAGTTTGGCCGACAGGGAGAATCAGCCCCAGCATTTT; cdr3_aa: CASSLADRENQPQHF